A selection of T cell receptor beta chains follows, all from one sample in a study of response to subunit inactivated influenza vaccine. MiXCR, applied by TCRdb to the RT-PCR reads, yields one record per CDR3 protein. This table has roughly 500,000 distinct CDR3 sequences, more than 15% appearing once. The material sequenced was CD4+ T cells sorted from PBMCs, taken roughly 24 months after vaccination. These receptors all stem from a man in his fifties or sixties who received an inactivated influenza vaccine. CDR3s include the opening cysteine and the closing phenylalanine or tryptophan. A D gene is named only where the DNA matches it firmly. Only some rows state a clone size, as once, few, many or a class for expanded clones.

cdr3_length: 13
d_call: .
clone_size: few
j_call: TRBJ1-1
v_call: TRBV6-6
cdr3_nt: TGTGCCAGCAGCACACAGGCAATGGGTGAAGCTTTCTTT
cdr3_aa: CASSTQAMGEAFF

cdr3_length: 15
d_call: .
clone_size: .
j_call: TRBJ1-2
v_call: TRBV18
cdr3_nt: TGTGCCAGCTCACCATCCGGGACCGCAAACTATGGCTACACCTTC
cdr3_aa: CASSPSGTANYGYTF

cdr3_length: 15
d_call: .
clone_size: few
j_call: TRBJ2-2
v_call: TRBV20-1
cdr3_nt: TGCAGTGCTAGAGAACAGGCAGGTTTCACCGGGGAGCTGTTTTTT
cdr3_aa: CSAREQAGFTGELFF

cdr3_length: 14
d_call: TRBD2
clone_size: many
j_call: TRBJ2-3
v_call: TRBV5-5
cdr3_nt: TGTGCCAGCATCCCGGGACTAGCGCCAGATACGCAGTATTTT
cdr3_aa: CASIPGLAPDTQYF

cdr3_length: 17
d_call: .
clone_size: few
j_call: TRBJ2-3
v_call: TRBV7-2
cdr3_nt: TGTGCCAGCAGCTTAGCGGGGCGGGATTTAGGTTATGATACGCAGTATTTT
cdr3_aa: CASSLAGRDLGYDTQYF

cdr3_length: 15
d_call: TRBD1
clone_size: .
j_call: TRBJ2-7
v_call: TRBV4-3
cdr3_nt: TGCGCCAGCAGCCAAAACAGGGGTTTCACCTACGAGCAGTACTTC
cdr3_aa: CASSQNRGFTYEQYF

cdr3_length: 16
d_call: TRBD2
clone_size: .
j_call: TRBJ2-1
v_call: TRBV4-2
cdr3_nt: TGTGCCAGCAGACCAGCCCAGACTAGCGCCTACAATGAGCAGTTCTTC
cdr3_aa: CASRPAQTSAYNEQFF

cdr3_length: 16
d_call: TRBD1
clone_size: .
j_call: TRBJ1-5
v_call: TRBV3-1
cdr3_nt: TGTGCCAGCAGCCCCCGACAGGGAGGGGGCAATCAGCCCCAGCATTTT
cdr3_aa: CASSPRQGGGNQPQHF

cdr3_length: 16
d_call: TRBD1
clone_size: many
j_call: TRBJ2-7
v_call: TRBV6-5
cdr3_nt: TGTGCCAGCAGTTACGATCTCGGGACAGGGGGCTACGAGCAGTACTTC
cdr3_aa: CASSYDLGTGGYEQYF

cdr3_length: 14
d_call: .
clone_size: .
j_call: TRBJ1-2
v_call: TRBV5-1
cdr3_nt: TGCGCCAGCAGCTCGGGGGGTACTAACTATGGCTACACCTTC
cdr3_aa: CASSSGGTNYGYTF

cdr3_length: 15
d_call: .
clone_size: .
j_call: TRBJ2-2
v_call: TRBV2
cdr3_nt: TGTGCCAGCAGTGAAAGTACAGTTTCGCCCGGGGAGCTGTTTTTT
cdr3_aa: CASSESTVSPGELFF

cdr3_length: 15
d_call: TRBD1
clone_size: .
j_call: TRBJ1-1
v_call: TRBV4-1
cdr3_nt: TGCGCCAGCAACCATCCGGGACAGAGGAACACTGAAGCTTTCTTT
cdr3_aa: CASNHPGQRNTEAFF

cdr3_length: 15
d_call: TRBD2
clone_size: .
j_call: TRBJ2-3
v_call: TRBV6-2/TRBV6-3
cdr3_nt: TGTGCCAGCACTAGAGGACTAGCGGGGGGAAATACGCAGTATTTT
cdr3_aa: CASTRGLAGGNTQYF

cdr3_length: 14
d_call: TRBD2
clone_size: few
j_call: TRBJ2-7
v_call: TRBV3-1
cdr3_nt: TGTGCCAGCAGCCAAACTAGCGGGAACTACGAGCAGTACTTC
cdr3_aa: CASSQTSGNYEQYF

cdr3_length: 15
d_call: .
clone_size: .
j_call: TRBJ2-4
v_call: TRBV29-1
cdr3_nt: TGCAGCGTTGAGTGCGGAGGACTAGCCAAAAACATTCAGTACTTC
cdr3_aa: CSVECGGLAKNIQYF

cdr3_length: 16
d_call: TRBD1
clone_size: .
j_call: TRBJ2-3
v_call: TRBV14
cdr3_nt: TGTGCCAGCAGCCGAACACCGGGACAGATCACAGATACGCAGTATTTT
cdr3_aa: CASSRTPGQITDTQYF

cdr3_length: 12
d_call: .
clone_size: .
j_call: TRBJ2-7
v_call: TRBV20-1
cdr3_nt: TGCAGTGCTAGAGAGGGGGGGCCAAGGCAGTACTTC
cdr3_aa: CSAREGGPRQYF

cdr3_length: 15
d_call: TRBD2
clone_size: many
j_call: TRBJ2-1
v_call: TRBV9
cdr3_nt: TGTGCCAGCAGCCAAGAAACGGGGGGGCGCAATGAGCAGTTCTTC
cdr3_aa: CASSQETGGRNEQFF

cdr3_length: 12
d_call: .
clone_size: .
j_call: TRBJ2-7
v_call: TRBV12-3/TRBV12-4
cdr3_nt: TGTGCCAGCAGTCTAAGGTGGGGCGAGCAGTACTTC
cdr3_aa: CASSLRWGEQYF

cdr3_length: 12
d_call: TRBD1
clone_size: few
j_call: TRBJ1-2
v_call: TRBV29-1
cdr3_nt: TGCAGCGTTGAGACAGGGGCCTATGGCTACACCTTC
cdr3_aa: CSVETGAYGYTF

cdr3_length: 17
d_call: .
clone_size: few
j_call: TRBJ2-5
v_call: TRBV7-2
cdr3_nt: TGTGCCAGCAGCTTGGGACTGAGCAGGAGGGTGGGAGAGACCCAGTACTTC
cdr3_aa: CASSLGLSRRVGETQYF

cdr3_length: 14
d_call: .
clone_size: .
j_call: TRBJ1-1
v_call: TRBV12-3/TRBV12-4
cdr3_nt: TGTGCCAGCAGACCGGGACTGGTAGCCACTGAAGCTTTCTTT
cdr3_aa: CASRPGLVATEAFF

cdr3_length: 15
d_call: TRBD2
clone_size: .
j_call: TRBJ2-5
v_call: TRBV15
cdr3_nt: TGTGCCACCAGCAGAGGAGGGAGGGCCTCAGAGACCCAGTACTTC
cdr3_aa: CATSRGGRASETQYF

cdr3_length: 11
d_call: .
clone_size: .
j_call: TRBJ2-3
v_call: TRBV2
cdr3_nt: TGTGCCAGCAGAGCCTGGGATACGCAGTATTTT
cdr3_aa: CASRAWDTQYF

cdr3_length: 15
d_call: .
clone_size: medium-sized
j_call: TRBJ2-5
v_call: TRBV12-3/TRBV12-4
cdr3_nt: TGTGCCAGCAGTTTGGCGAGCGGTGCGCAAGAGACCCAGTACTTC
cdr3_aa: CASSLASGAQETQYF

cdr3_length: 16
d_call: .
clone_size: .
j_call: TRBJ2-3
v_call: TRBV5-5
cdr3_nt: TGTGCCAGCAGCTTGTTCTTGGGAGGAGGCACAGATACGCAGTATTTT
cdr3_aa: CASSLFLGGGTDTQYF

cdr3_length: 16
d_call: .
clone_size: many
j_call: TRBJ2-1
v_call: TRBV5-1
cdr3_nt: TGCGCCAGCAGCTTGGAGACAGCGGCGATTAACAATGAGCAGTTCTTC
cdr3_aa: CASSLETAAINNEQFF

cdr3_length: 13
d_call: .
clone_size: many
j_call: TRBJ1-6
v_call: TRBV7-2
cdr3_nt: TGTGCCAGCAGCTCCCTGACCGATTCACCCCTCCACTTT
cdr3_aa: CASSSLTDSPLHF

cdr3_length: 14
d_call: .
clone_size: .
j_call: TRBJ2-7
v_call: TRBV20-1
cdr3_nt: TGCAGTGCTAGTAAACGGGGGGCCACCTACGAGCAGTACTTC
cdr3_aa: CSASKRGATYEQYF

cdr3_length: 14
d_call: .
clone_size: many
j_call: TRBJ2-7
v_call: TRBV4-2
cdr3_nt: TGTGCCAGCAGCCAAGATCTGGGACTTTACGAGCAGTACTTC
cdr3_aa: CASSQDLGLYEQYF

cdr3_length: 13
d_call: .
clone_size: many
j_call: TRBJ2-2
v_call: TRBV20-1
cdr3_nt: TGCAGTGCTAGAGACCTATACACCGGGGAGCTGTTTTTT
cdr3_aa: CSARDLYTGELFF

cdr3_length: 15
d_call: TRBD2
clone_size: .
j_call: TRBJ2-3
v_call: TRBV24-1
cdr3_nt: TGTGCCACCAGTGCGGCGGGAGTGGAGACAGATACGCAGTATTTT
cdr3_aa: CATSAAGVETDTQYF

cdr3_length: 14
d_call: .
clone_size: many
j_call: TRBJ2-2
v_call: TRBV12-3/TRBV12-4
cdr3_nt: TGTGCCAGCAGCCGTGTCTTGAACACCGGGGAGCTGTTTTTT
cdr3_aa: CASSRVLNTGELFF

cdr3_length: 13
d_call: .
clone_size: few
j_call: TRBJ2-7
v_call: TRBV12-3/TRBV12-4
cdr3_nt: TGTGCCAGCAGCCGGACGGAAATAAACGAGCAGTACTTC
cdr3_aa: CASSRTEINEQYF

cdr3_length: 14
d_call: .
clone_size: .
j_call: TRBJ2-1
v_call: TRBV6-2/TRBV6-3
cdr3_nt: TGTGCCGCCACGCGCAGCGGAGAGGGCAATGAGCAGTTCTTC
cdr3_aa: CAATRSGEGNEQFF

cdr3_length: 15
d_call: .
clone_size: once
j_call: TRBJ2-3
v_call: TRBV5-6
cdr3_nt: TGTGCCAGCAGCTTGGGTGTCTACAAAACGGATACGCAGTATTTT
cdr3_aa: CASSLGVYKTDTQYF

cdr3_length: 13
d_call: .
clone_size: few
j_call: TRBJ2-5
v_call: TRBV20-1
cdr3_nt: TGCAGTACGCTAAGGACGTACCAAGAGACCCAGTACTTC
cdr3_aa: CSTLRTYQETQYF

cdr3_length: 16
d_call: TRBD2
clone_size: .
j_call: TRBJ2-1
v_call: TRBV20-1
cdr3_nt: TGCAGTGCTAGAGACCCCGGTAGCGGGGGTATCGGTGAGCAGTTCTTC
cdr3_aa: CSARDPGSGGIGEQFF

cdr3_length: 13
d_call: .
clone_size: .
j_call: TRBJ2-1
v_call: TRBV4-2
cdr3_nt: TGTGCCAGCAGCCAAGTAAGGGGTGGCGAGCAGTTCTTC
cdr3_aa: CASSQVRGGEQFF

cdr3_length: 18
d_call: TRBD2
clone_size: many
j_call: TRBJ2-1
v_call: TRBV11-3
cdr3_nt: TGTGCCAGCAGCTTAGAGGGGTCTAGCGGATACTCCTACAATGAGCAGTTCTTC
cdr3_aa: CASSLEGSSGYSYNEQFF

cdr3_length: 14
d_call: TRBD2
clone_size: few
j_call: TRBJ2-1
v_call: TRBV29-1
cdr3_nt: TGCAGCGTTGAAAGCGGGAGGTCGAGGAATGAGCAGTTCTTC
cdr3_aa: CSVESGRSRNEQFF

cdr3_length: 13
d_call: .
clone_size: .
j_call: TRBJ1-1
v_call: TRBV5-1
cdr3_nt: TGCGCCAGCAGATCGGTAGGGAACACTGAAGCTTTCTTT
cdr3_aa: CASRSVGNTEAFF

cdr3_length: 12
d_call: .
clone_size: .
j_call: TRBJ1-2
v_call: TRBV24-1
cdr3_nt: TGTGCCACCAGTGACCAGGGCTATGGCTACACCTTC
cdr3_aa: CATSDQGYGYTF